A selection of T cell receptor beta chains follows, all from one sample in a study of T cell repertoires in cytomegalovirus infection. TCRdb processed the reads anew with MiXCR; each CDR3 protein has one entry. Of fewer than 700,000 distinct CDR3 sequences detected, 20% to 30% appear once; the ten largest clones hold 7% to 9%. The material sequenced was CD8+ T cells from PBMCs. The receptor source for this set is a human donor in good health (CMV status not recorded). Some clones in this sample may be carry-over from other donors' samples. CDR3s include the opening cysteine and the closing phenylalanine or tryptophan. The D gene is left open where the match is weak. Some rows mark clone size as missing; the rest say once, few, many or name a class of expanded clone.

j_call: TRBJ1-2
clone_size: -
d_call: TRBD1
v_call: TRBV20-1
cdr3_aa: CSAISPGQGNYGYTF
cdr3_nt: TGCAGTGCTATCTCACCGGGACAGGGGAACTATGGCTACACCTTC

j_call: TRBJ1-2
clone_size: -
d_call: -
v_call: TRBV29-1
cdr3_aa: CSVRREYGYTF
cdr3_nt: TGCAGCGTTCGAAGGGAGTATGGCTACACCTTC

j_call: TRBJ2-6
clone_size: many
d_call: -
v_call: TRBV9
cdr3_aa: CASSVDADSYSSGANVLTF
cdr3_nt: TGTGCCAGCAGCGTAGATGCGGACAGTTATAGCTCTGGGGCCAACGTCCTGACTTTC

j_call: TRBJ2-7
clone_size: -
d_call: -
v_call: TRBV10-3
cdr3_aa: CAIRTGTYEQYF
cdr3_nt: TGTGCCATCAGAACAGGGACCTACGAGCAGTACTTC

j_call: TRBJ1-1
clone_size: -
d_call: TRBD1
v_call: TRBV6-6
cdr3_aa: CASSYWDTGTGDTEAFF
cdr3_nt: TGTGCCAGCAGTTACTGGGACACCGGGACAGGGGATACTGAAGCTTTCTTT

j_call: TRBJ2-1
clone_size: many
d_call: -
v_call: TRBV7-2
cdr3_aa: CASSKDREGSYNEQFF
cdr3_nt: TGTGCCAGCAGCAAGGACAGGGAGGGCTCCTACAATGAGCAGTTCTTC

j_call: TRBJ1-4
clone_size: -
d_call: -
v_call: TRBV6-6
cdr3_aa: CASSPDRWTTNEKLFF
cdr3_nt: TGTGCCAGCAGTCCCGACAGGTGGACAACTAATGAAAAACTGTTTTTT

j_call: TRBJ1-1
clone_size: many
d_call: -
v_call: TRBV12-3/TRBV12-4
cdr3_aa: CASSFGGREAFF
cdr3_nt: TGTGCCAGCAGTTTCGGGGGAAGAGAAGCTTTCTTT

j_call: TRBJ2-5
clone_size: -
d_call: TRBD1
v_call: TRBV2
cdr3_aa: CASSVGTEARWTQYF
cdr3_nt: TGTGCCAGCAGTGTAGGGACAGAAGCCCGGTGGACCCAGTACTTC

j_call: TRBJ1-2
clone_size: -
d_call: -
v_call: TRBV20-1
cdr3_aa: CSARDPRFVYGYTF
cdr3_nt: TGCAGTGCTAGAGATCCCAGGTTCGTCTATGGCTACACCTTC

j_call: TRBJ2-1
clone_size: -
d_call: TRBD2
v_call: TRBV20-1
cdr3_aa: CSARGLAGGLFWDEQFF
cdr3_nt: TGCAGTGCTAGAGGACTAGCGGGGGGCCTTTTTTGGGATGAGCAGTTCTTC

j_call: TRBJ1-5
clone_size: -
d_call: -
v_call: TRBV7-9
cdr3_aa: CASRDTLSNQPQHF
cdr3_nt: TGTGCCAGCAGGGACACTCTAAGCAATCAGCCCCAGCATTTT

j_call: TRBJ2-1
clone_size: few
d_call: TRBD2
v_call: TRBV20-1
cdr3_aa: CSAHLPGLAELSNEQFF
cdr3_nt: TGCAGTGCTCACCTCCCGGGACTAGCGGAGCTCAGCAATGAGCAGTTCTTC

j_call: TRBJ2-5
clone_size: few
d_call: TRBD2
v_call: TRBV12-3/TRBV12-4
cdr3_aa: CASKPKRSGGGEARRFETQYF
cdr3_nt: TGTGCCAGCAAACCCAAGAGGAGCGGGGGGGGAGAGGCTCGACGTTTTGAGACCCAGTACTTC

j_call: TRBJ2-1
clone_size: -
d_call: -
v_call: TRBV20-1
cdr3_aa: CSARGTAFYNEQFF
cdr3_nt: TGCAGTGCTCGCGGGACTGCTTTCTACAATGAGCAGTTCTTC

j_call: TRBJ1-5
clone_size: few
d_call: -
v_call: TRBV2
cdr3_aa: CASSESPWGQPQHF
cdr3_nt: TGTGCCAGCAGTGAAAGTCCGTGGGGCCAGCCCCAGCATTTT

j_call: TRBJ2-1
clone_size: -
d_call: TRBD2
v_call: TRBV29-1
cdr3_aa: CSVEGLAGPYNEQFF
cdr3_nt: TGCAGCGTTGAGGGACTAGCGGGACCCTACAATGAGCAGTTCTTC

j_call: TRBJ2-2
clone_size: -
d_call: -
v_call: TRBV5-1
cdr3_aa: CASSPSGARTGELFF
cdr3_nt: TGCGCCAGCAGCCCATCGGGGGCGAGGACCGGGGAGCTGTTTTTT

j_call: TRBJ2-1
clone_size: few
d_call: -
v_call: TRBV29-1
cdr3_aa: CSVEGHLSYNEQFF
cdr3_nt: TGCAGCGTTGAAGGCCATCTTTCCTACAATGAGCAGTTCTTC

j_call: TRBJ2-1
clone_size: few
d_call: TRBD2
v_call: TRBV6-2/TRBV6-3
cdr3_aa: CASSYSNLAGAGEQFF
cdr3_nt: TGTGCCAGCAGTTACTCGAACCTAGCGGGGGCGGGTGAGCAGTTCTTC

j_call: TRBJ1-5
clone_size: many
d_call: TRBD1
v_call: TRBV5-6
cdr3_aa: CASSKGGRQPQHF
cdr3_nt: TGTGCCAGCAGCAAAGGGGGCAGGCAGCCCCAGCATTTT

j_call: TRBJ2-1
clone_size: -
d_call: TRBD2
v_call: TRBV11-3
cdr3_aa: CASSLTSGGNYYNEQFF
cdr3_nt: TGTGCCAGCAGCTTAACCAGCGGGGGGAACTATTACAATGAGCAGTTCTTC

j_call: TRBJ1-1
clone_size: few
d_call: -
v_call: TRBV29-1
cdr3_aa: CSVEDRRGHFF
cdr3_nt: TGCAGCGTTGAAGATCGGAGGGGCCATTTCTTT

j_call: TRBJ2-1
clone_size: -
d_call: -
v_call: TRBV28
cdr3_aa: CASSLERESYNEQFF
cdr3_nt: TGTGCCAGCAGTTTAGAAAGGGAGTCCTACAATGAGCAGTTCTTC

j_call: TRBJ1-2
clone_size: few
d_call: TRBD1
v_call: TRBV29-1
cdr3_aa: CSVDTGGSGYTF
cdr3_nt: TGCAGCGTAGATACAGGGGGCAGTGGCTACACCTTC

j_call: TRBJ1-6
clone_size: few
d_call: -
v_call: TRBV19
cdr3_aa: CASSTAGLPLHF
cdr3_nt: TGTGCCAGTAGTACCGCAGGGCTACCCCTCCACTTT

j_call: TRBJ1-2
clone_size: -
d_call: -
v_call: TRBV18
cdr3_aa: CASSPFSGPSNYGYTF
cdr3_nt: TGTGCCAGCTCACCTTTCTCAGGGCCGAGTAACTATGGCTACACCTTC

j_call: TRBJ2-2
clone_size: -
d_call: TRBD2
v_call: TRBV6-2/TRBV6-3
cdr3_aa: CASSSGGPQRAGELFF
cdr3_nt: TGTGCCAGCAGTTCGGGGGGGCCTCAACGGGCCGGGGAGCTGTTTTTT

j_call: TRBJ2-3
clone_size: many
d_call: -
v_call: TRBV6-1
cdr3_aa: CASSLRRHSISTDTQYF
cdr3_nt: TGTGCCAGCAGTCTCCGACGCCACAGCATTAGCACAGATACGCAGTATTTT

j_call: TRBJ2-5
clone_size: few
d_call: TRBD2
v_call: TRBV9
cdr3_aa: CASSVAPAGRQETQYF
cdr3_nt: TGTGCCAGCAGCGTAGCTCCAGCGGGGCGCCAAGAGACCCAGTACTTC

j_call: TRBJ2-1
clone_size: few
d_call: TRBD1
v_call: TRBV6-2/TRBV6-3
cdr3_aa: CASSYGGQGNEQFF
cdr3_nt: TGTGCCAGCAGTTACGGGGGACAGGGAAATGAGCAGTTCTTC

j_call: TRBJ2-3
clone_size: few
d_call: TRBD2
v_call: TRBV7-9
cdr3_aa: CASSQLAVPTDTQYF
cdr3_nt: TGTGCCAGCAGCCAACTAGCGGTACCCACAGATACGCAGTATTTT

j_call: TRBJ2-2
clone_size: -
d_call: -
v_call: TRBV7-4
cdr3_aa: CVSSTSSVVGELFF
cdr3_nt: TGTGTCAGCAGCACGAGCTCGGTTGTCGGGGAGCTGTTTTTT

j_call: TRBJ1-1
clone_size: -
d_call: -
v_call: TRBV7-9
cdr3_aa: CANSPYWPFEAFF
cdr3_nt: TGTGCCAACAGCCCATACTGGCCATTTGAAGCTTTCTTT

j_call: TRBJ1-1
clone_size: many
d_call: -
v_call: TRBV7-9
cdr3_aa: CASSLGAGAFF
cdr3_nt: TGTGCCAGCAGCTTAGGGGCGGGGGCTTTCTTT

j_call: TRBJ1-2
clone_size: few
d_call: -
v_call: TRBV29-1
cdr3_aa: CSDRTGNYGYTF
cdr3_nt: TGCAGCGATCGAACAGGCAACTATGGCTACACCTTC

j_call: TRBJ2-1
clone_size: few
d_call: -
v_call: TRBV5-1
cdr3_aa: CASSLGELYNEQFF
cdr3_nt: TGCGCCAGCAGCTTGGGGGAACTTTACAATGAGCAGTTCTTC

j_call: TRBJ2-3
clone_size: few
d_call: -
v_call: TRBV25-1
cdr3_aa: CASSVPDTQYF
cdr3_nt: TGTGCCAGCAGTGTTCCGGATACGCAGTATTTT

j_call: TRBJ2-2
clone_size: -
d_call: -
v_call: TRBV15
cdr3_aa: CATSVGRGTTGELFF
cdr3_nt: TGTGCCACCAGCGTCGGCAGAGGAACCACCGGGGAGCTGTTTTTT

j_call: TRBJ2-3
clone_size: few
d_call: -
v_call: TRBV7-3
cdr3_aa: CASSLARTSTDTQYF
cdr3_nt: TGTGCCAGCAGCTTAGCAAGGACCTCCACAGATACGCAGTATTTT

j_call: TRBJ1-1
clone_size: few
d_call: -
v_call: TRBV20-1
cdr3_aa: CSAARGRTEAFF
cdr3_nt: TGCAGTGCTGCCCGGGGAAGGACTGAAGCTTTCTTT

j_call: TRBJ1-1
clone_size: -
d_call: -
v_call: TRBV7-9
cdr3_aa: CASSRVVGNSAFF
cdr3_nt: TGTGCCAGCAGCCGAGTTGTCGGGAATTCAGCTTTCTTT

j_call: TRBJ2-7
clone_size: -
d_call: -
v_call: TRBV12-3/TRBV12-4
cdr3_aa: CASSFLGLTYEQYF
cdr3_nt: TGTGCCAGCAGTTTTTTAGGACTGACCTACGAGCAGTACTTC

j_call: TRBJ2-7
clone_size: -
d_call: TRBD1
v_call: TRBV7-6
cdr3_aa: CASGSRDREYEQYF
cdr3_nt: TGTGCCAGCGGCAGCCGGGACAGGGAATACGAGCAGTACTTC

j_call: TRBJ2-5
clone_size: once
d_call: -
v_call: TRBV7-8
cdr3_aa: CASNLLGMTAQETQYF
cdr3_nt: TGTGCCAGCAACTTACTCGGTATGACCGCACAAGAGACCCAGTACTTC

j_call: TRBJ2-1
clone_size: few
d_call: TRBD2
v_call: TRBV6-2/TRBV6-3
cdr3_aa: CASSYGTSGGNFDEQFF
cdr3_nt: TGTGCCAGCAGTTACGGGACTAGCGGGGGAAACTTTGATGAGCAGTTCTTC

j_call: TRBJ2-5
clone_size: -
d_call: TRBD1
v_call: TRBV28
cdr3_aa: CASSRTGAVQETQYF
cdr3_nt: TGTGCCAGCAGCCGGACAGGGGCCGTCCAAGAGACCCAGTACTTC

j_call: TRBJ2-1
clone_size: few
d_call: -
v_call: TRBV7-3
cdr3_aa: CASSLYYTNEQFF
cdr3_nt: TGTGCCAGCAGCTTATATTACACCAATGAGCAGTTCTTC

j_call: TRBJ2-5
clone_size: -
d_call: -
v_call: TRBV14
cdr3_aa: CASSQKQLSMRQETQYF
cdr3_nt: TGTGCCAGCAGCCAAAAACAGCTATCCATGCGCCAAGAGACCCAGTACTTC

j_call: TRBJ2-3
clone_size: once
d_call: -
v_call: TRBV28
cdr3_aa: CVSSPVGPSTDTQYF
cdr3_nt: TGTGTCAGCAGTCCCGTGGGTCCCAGCACAGATACGCAGTATTTT

j_call: TRBJ2-7
clone_size: many
d_call: -
v_call: TRBV5-1
cdr3_aa: CASSLPWRPAYEQYF
cdr3_nt: TGCGCCAGCTCCCTCCCTTGGCGGCCCGCCTACGAGCAGTACTTC

j_call: TRBJ1-2
clone_size: -
d_call: -
v_call: TRBV9
cdr3_aa: CASSGVETARLNYGYTF
cdr3_nt: TGTGCCAGCAGCGGGGTAGAGACAGCCAGACTTAACTATGGCTACACCTTC

j_call: TRBJ2-3
clone_size: many
d_call: TRBD1
v_call: TRBV7-2
cdr3_aa: CASSPERQGATDTQYF
cdr3_nt: TGTGCCAGCAGCCCGGAGCGGCAGGGGGCCACAGATACGCAGTATTTT

j_call: TRBJ1-5
clone_size: -
d_call: -
v_call: TRBV2
cdr3_aa: CASSGRWGDLGQPQHF
cdr3_nt: TGTGCCAGCAGCGGAAGGTGGGGGGATCTCGGTCAGCCCCAGCATTTT